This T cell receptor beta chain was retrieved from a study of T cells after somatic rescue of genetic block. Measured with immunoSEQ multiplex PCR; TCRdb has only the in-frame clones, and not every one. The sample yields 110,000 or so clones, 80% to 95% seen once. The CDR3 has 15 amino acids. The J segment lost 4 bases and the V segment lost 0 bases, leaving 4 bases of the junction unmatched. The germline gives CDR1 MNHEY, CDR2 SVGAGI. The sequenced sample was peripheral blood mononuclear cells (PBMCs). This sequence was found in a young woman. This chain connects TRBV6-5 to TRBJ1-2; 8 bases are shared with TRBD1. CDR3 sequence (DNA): TGTGCCAGCAGTTACTCGAGCCAGGGGGCCTATGGCTACACCTTC. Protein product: CASSYSSQGAYGYTF.